This T cell receptor beta chain was obtained from a study of cytomegalovirus exposure and HLA in healthy donors. Points from the study as a whole: The study had only CMV serostatus as immune exposure information. Researchers counted 164 TCR beta chains as cytomegalovirus-associated. V- and J-gene trimming of TCR beta was linked (in a later analysis) to a missense DCLRE1C variant. Researchers reported from a later analysis that most CMV-associated TCR beta chains appeared HLA-restricted.

The junction had 7 bases not matched to a gene; V was cut back by 4 bases and J by 9 bases. From germline, CDR1 is SGHTA and CDR2 FQGNSA. The CDR3 covers 15 residues. It was with 60 Vbeta and 13 Jbeta primers that the PCR ran. Sequenced by immunoSEQ multiplex PCR; TCRdb stores in-frame clones only, minus some. The top ten hold 2% to 3% of the sample, which has 110,000 or so clones, 60% to 85% seen once. To note about this clone: The antigen is undetermined.

J is TRBJ1-6 and V is TRBV7-2; 9 bases align to TRBD1. The sample was PBMCs. The source is a female donor in good health and CMV-seronegative. CDR3 in amino acids: CASSSETGGGSPLHF. The CDR3 bases are TGTGCCAGCAGCTCAGAGACAGGGGGAGGTTCACCCCTCCACTTT.